Presented here are 18 T cell receptor beta chains from one specimen sequenced in a study of CD8 T cells in Susac syndrome. The authors reverse transcribed roughly 0.5 to 1 ug RNA with random hexamers. TCRdb independently ran MiXCR on the immunoSEQ multiplex PCR reads; one entry per CDR3 protein. The table has roughly 150,000 distinct CDR3 sequences, around 93% seen once. Source material: CD8+ T cells from PBMCs. The source of these receptors is a human donor with Susac syndrome.

This chain connects TRBV20-1 to TRBJ2-5; 11 nucleotides match TRBD2. The CDR3 extends over 14 amino acids. In germline, CDR1 is DFQATT, CDR2 SNEGSKA (reference sequence). V shed 6 bases and J 0 bases; nucleotides not matched to a gene: 3. The CDR3 loop is CSARTSGYQETQYF. DNA of the CDR3: TGCAGTGCAAGGACTAGCGGGTACCAAGAGACCCAGTACTTC.

This sequence joins TRBV4-1 and TRBJ2-5; D is undetermined. Trimming cost V 4 bases and J 1 base, with 19 bases left between them. Per the germline V gene, CDR1 is MGHRA and CDR2 is YSYEKL. CDR3 length equals 17 residues. CDR3 nucleotide sequence: TGCGCCAGCAGCCCCCAAGAGGTTACAGTAGGCCAAGAGACCCAGTACTTC. Translated, it gives CASSPQEVTVGQETQYF.

This chain connects TRBV20-1 to TRBJ1-1, with D possibly being TRBD1 (5 bases). This CDR3 has 16 residues. CDR1 and CDR2 (germline): DFQATT, SNEGSKA (reference sequence). Trimming pared 0 bases from V and 4 bases from J, leaving 18 bases between. Here the CDR3 reads CSARDRTPVRSTEAFF. As DNA, the CDR3 is TGCAGTGCTAGAGACAGGACACCCGTCAGGAGCACTGAAGCTTTCTTT.

The V gene is TRBV7-6, the J gene TRBJ1-1; TRBD1 matches at 9 bases. CDR1 SGHVS and CDR2 FNYEAQ come from the germline V gene. CDR3 length: 19 residues. V lost 2 bases, J lost 1 base, and 14 bases stayed unmatched. DNA for the CDR3: TGTGCCAGCAGCTTAATGAGGTCTGTCAGGACAGGGGAGAACACTGAAGCTTTCTTT. It yields the protein CASSLMRSVRTGENTEAFF. Complete variable domain (other parts from reference TRBV7-6 and TRBJ1-1): GAGVSQSPRYKVTKRGQDVALRCDPISGHVSLYWYRQALGQGPEFLTYFNYEAQQDKSGLPNDRFSAERPEGSISTLTIQRTEQRDSAMYRCASSLMRSVRTGENTEAFFGQGTRLTVV.

The rearrangement links TRBV24-1 to TRBJ1-2; D is undetermined. The CDR3 is 12 residues long. Trimming removed 8 bases at V and 8 bases at J, with 14 bases between. From germline, CDR1 is KGHDR and CDR2 SFDVKD. CDR3 protein: CATKTSVEGYTF. DNA for the CDR3: TGTGCCACCAAGACCAGTGTAGAGGGCTACACCTTC.

The chain carries TRBV5-1 and TRBJ2-3; 8 nucleotides match TRBD2. Unmatched junction bases numbered 7, after V lost 0 bases and J lost 4 bases. Germline lookup yields CDR1 SGHRS and CDR2 YFSETQ. The CDR3 length is 16 residues. The CDR3 coding sequence is TGCGCCAGCAGCTTGGGAACGGGAGGGCCCTCAGATACGCAGTATTTT. It codes for CASSLGTGGPSDTQYF.

The chain's CDR3 is CASSPRTSGDFTGELFF. The CDR3 DNA follows: TGTGCCAGCAGTCCCCGGACTAGCGGAGATTTCACCGGGGAGCTGTTTTTT. The rearrangement links TRBV28 to TRBJ2-2; 10 positions agree with TRBD2. Germline V gives CDR1 MDHEN, CDR2 SYDVKM. The CDR3 runs to 17 residues. With 5 bases clipped from V and 4 bases from J, the junction kept 10 bases outside the gene matches. The full variable domain, in which reference TRBV28 and TRBJ2-2 provide the parts outside the CDR3, is DVKVTQSSRYLVKRTGEKVFLECVQDMDHENMFWYRQDPGLGLRLIYFSYDVKMKEKGDIPEGYSVSREKKERFSLILESASTNQTSMYLCASSPRTSGDFTGELFFGEGSRLTVL.

The chain links TRBV20-1 to TRBJ2-1, with D unclear. The V end lost 6 bases, the J end lost 8 bases, and 11 bases lay between the germline ends. The germline gives CDR1 DFQATT, CDR2 SNEGSKA (reference sequence). The CDR3 spans 11 residues. The CDR3 reads CSADEGYEQFF. CDR3 DNA sequence: TGCAGTGCAGACGAAGGTTATGAGCAGTTCTTC.

V usage is TRBV30 and J usage is TRBJ1-1; D not certain. The germline gives CDR1 GTSNPN, CDR2 SVGIG (reference sequence). The CDR3 loop spans 14 amino acids. Trimming pared 5 bases from V and 0 bases from J, leaving 13 bases between. The CDR3, as DNA: TGTGCCTGGGACCCTGAAAGGCTGAACACTGAAGCTTTCTTT. As protein: CAWDPERLNTEAFF.

The V and J genes are TRBV27 and TRBJ2-7, with 10 bases identical to TRBD1. Trimming took 8 bases from V and 4 from J; bases not matched to a gene: 5. The CDR3 is 13 residues long. Germline V gene lookup returns CDR1 MNHEY and CDR2 SMNVEV (reference sequence). CDR3: CASSGTGAYEQYF. The CDR3 DNA sequence: TGTGCCAGCTCCGGGACAGGGGCGTACGAGCAGTACTTC.

V gene TRBV9 combines with J gene TRBJ1-2; 7 positions match TRBD1. Germline CDR1 and CDR2: SGDLS and YYNGEE. CDR3 length: 16 residues. J lost 0 bases, V lost 1 base, and 6 bases had no gene match. The CDR3 DNA follows: TGTGCCAGCAGCGTACCTAGGGACAGTCCTAACTATGGCTACACCTTC. As protein: CASSVPRDSPNYGYTF. Together with reference TRBV9 and TRBJ1-2, the CDR3 gives the full variable domain: DSGVTQTPKHLITATGQRVTLRCSPRSGDLSVYWYQQSLDQGLQFLIQYYNGEERAKGNILERFSAQQFPDLHSELNLSSLELGDSALYFCASSVPRDSPNYGYTFGSGTRLTVV.

This chain connects TRBV15 to TRBJ2-5; 7 bases fit TRBD1. V lost 0 bases and J lost 4; bases outside the gene matches: 5. Germline-derived CDR1 and CDR2 are LNHNV and YYDKDF (reference sequence). The CDR3 covers 15 residues. The CDR3 coding sequence is TGTGCCACCAGCAGAGATCCGGCAGGGGGAGAGACCCAGTACTTC. Translating gives CATSRDPAGGETQYF.

This clonotype was picked up one time. The V call is TRBV20-1, the J call TRBJ2-1; no reliable D call. Trimming took 0 bases from V and 6 from J, leaving 9 bases between them. The CDR3 sequence is 13 residues long. Germline V lookup: CDR1 DFQATT, CDR2 SNEGSKA (reference sequence). CDR3 sequence reads: CSARDRLSNEQFF. For the CDR3, the DNA is TGCAGTGCTAGAGATCGGTTATCCAATGAGCAGTTCTTC.

J is TRBJ2-7 and V is TRBV6-5, with 11 bases identical to TRBD1. V was pared by 0 bases and J by 3 bases, with 13 bases of the junction left unmatched. Germline V lookup: CDR1 MNHEY, CDR2 SVGAGI. This CDR3 region has 19 residues. The CDR3 nucleotides are TGTGCCAGCAGTTACTCAGTATTCGGACAGGGGGCTCCCCTCTACGAGCAGTACTTC. Translation: CASSYSVFGQGAPLYEQYF.

The CDR3 region is CASSETGTGIYEQYF. The CDR3 DNA reads as TGTGCCAGCAGCGAAACCGGGACAGGGATCTACGAGCAGTACTTC. V gene TRBV3-1 combines with J gene TRBJ2-7; 9 nucleotides match TRBD1. CDR3 length equals 15 residues. V trimming: 5 bases; J trimming: 3 bases; junction bases outside the gene matches: 8. Germline loops: CDR1 LGHDT, CDR2 YNNKEL (reference sequence).

The chain recombines TRBV29-1 with TRBJ2-7, with 10 bases that match TRBD1. CDR1 is SQVTM and CDR2 is ANQGSEA in the germline V gene. The CDR3 extends over 15 amino acids. V lost 0 bases to trimming and J lost 2 bases; unmatched junction nucleotides: 4. CDR3 in DNA: TGCAGCGTTGAAGAGACGGGACAGGGGCCCTACGAGCAGTACTTC. Protein: CSVEETGQGPYEQYF.

The chain uses TRBV2 and TRBJ2-5; TRBD1 might be the D (5 bases). V was cut by 4 bases and J by 0 bases, with 30 bases left in between. The CDR3 has 21 amino acids. The germline gives CDR1 SNHLY, CDR2 FYNNEI. The CDR3 DNA reads as TGTGCCAGCAGTGCCGAAGGGGCACTAATCGTTTTGCAGTCGTACCAAGAGACCCAGTACTTC. It translates to CASSAEGALIVLQSYQETQYF. The full variable domain, its missing parts supplied by reference TRBV2 and TRBJ2-5, is EPEVTQTPSHQVTQMGQEVILRCVPISNHLYFYWYRQILGQKVEFLVSFYNNEISEKSEIFDDQFSVERPDGSNFTLKIRSTKLEDSAMYFCASSAEGALIVLQSYQETQYFGPGTRLLVL.

This clonotype has only one observation. The chain combines TRBV5-5 with TRBJ2-1, with no clear D. This CDR3 region has 14 residues. Germline loops: CDR1 SGHKS, CDR2 YYEKEE (reference sequence). V was trimmed by 5 bases and J by 0 bases, leaving 9 bases between them. CDR3 loop: CASRKVGSYNEQFF. CDR3 nucleotide sequence: TGTGCCAGCAGGAAGGTTGGCTCCTACAATGAGCAGTTCTTC. The whole variable domain, remainder taken from reference TRBV5-5 and TRBJ2-1, is DAGVTQSPTHLIKTRGQQVTLRCSPISGHKSVSWYQQVLGQGPQFIFQYYEKEERGRGNFPDRFSARQFPNYSSELNVNALLLGDSALYLCASRKVGSYNEQFFGPGTRLTVL.